Here is one T cell receptor (beta chain) with its context. Its antigen is still unknown. Assay used: immunoSEQ multiplex PCR; TCRdb lists only in-frame clones, some missing. The sample carries approximately 2,200,000 clones, about 92% recorded once. Selected positively for CCR7 and CD45RO-negative, naive CD8 cells excluded terminally differentiated effector memory CD45RA+ cells. The sample originates from a study of shared clonotypes between healthy human individuals. Broader study findings: Among donors, sharing of clonotypes was expected to be affected by sequencing depth.

Trimming removed 7 bases from V and 2 bases from J, with 7 bases in between. CDR3 size: 12 residues. CDR1 and CDR2 (germline): LNHDA, SQIVND (reference sequence). The sequencing sample was made of naive CD8+ T cells from PBMCs. The receptor comes from a man between 18 and 35 years old in good health. Some clones in this sample may be carry-over from other donors' samples. The chain combines TRBV19 with TRBJ2-3; D may be TRBD2 (5 bases). The CDR3 DNA sequence: TGTGCCAGTATGACTAACACAGATACGCAGTATTTT. Amino acid sequence: CASMTNTDTQYF.